Shown below are 29 T cell receptor beta chains from a single sample sequenced in a study of shared clonotypes between healthy human individuals. Repertoires were generated with immunoSEQ multiplex PCR, while TCRdb's copy carries only in-frame clones and drops some. Of around 1,900,000 clones listed, approximately 92% are singletons. CD8 cells classed as naive were CD45RO-negative and positively selected for CCR7, excluding terminally differentiated effector memory CD45RA+ cells. The sample comprised naive CD8+ T cells from PBMCs. The receptors were gathered from a young man in good health. Some clones in this sample may be carry-over from other donors' samples.

This clone was detected once. The rearrangement joins TRBV28 to TRBJ1-2, with a weak D call TRBD1 (6 bases). V lost 5 bases to trimming and J lost 0 bases, with 16 bases between them. Germline V gene lookup returns CDR1 MDHEN and CDR2 SYDVKM. This CDR3 spans 16 amino acids. The CDR3 sequence: CASSVYRDTSNYGYTF. The CDR3 DNA follows: TGTGCCAGCAGTGTATACCGGGACACTTCTAACTATGGCTACACCTTC.

This chain uses TRBV9 with TRBJ2-7; weak D call: TRBD1 (6 bases). V lost 0 bases to trimming and J lost 3 bases, with 19 bases between them. The germline V gene has CDR1 SGDLS and CDR2 YYNGEE. The CDR3 spans 17 residues. CDR3 sequence reads: CASSVGVEAGAFYEQYF. In DNA form, the CDR3 reads TGTGCCAGCAGCGTAGGGGTGGAGGCAGGGGCATTCTACGAGCAGTACTTC.

The chain links TRBV29-1 to TRBJ1-4, with 7 bases that match TRBD1. Germline V gives CDR1 SQVTM, CDR2 ANQGSEA. The CDR3 length is 16 residues. Germline trimming cut 6 bases from V and 0 bases from J; bases unmatched to any gene: 10. The CDR3 nucleotides are TGCAGCGTGGTGACAGGGTTTGGGACAACTAATGAAAAACTGTTTTTT. Translation gives CSVVTGFGTTNEKLFF.

This clone was picked up one time. The chain is built from TRBV27 and TRBJ1-2, with D possibly matching TRBD1 (6 bases). The CDR3 spans 14 residues. From germline, CDR1 is MNHEY and CDR2 SMNVEV (reference sequence). Trimming pared 6 bases from V and 5 bases from J, leaving 16 bases between. In DNA form, the CDR3 reads TGTGCCAGCAGCACTGTAGGGGGGAAGTATGGCTACACCTTC. Translated, it gives CASSTVGGKYGYTF.

The chain recombines TRBV30 with TRBJ2-7, with a tentative D call TRBD1 (6 bases). The germline V gene encodes CDR1 GTSNPN and CDR2 SVGIG (reference sequence). V lost 0 bases to trimming and J lost 5 bases, with 8 bases between them. The CDR3 sequence is 12 residues long. In nucleotides, the CDR3 is TGTGCCTGGAGTGTACAGGGCGACGAGCAGTACTTC. Translating gives CAWSVQGDEQYF.

The V gene is TRBV5-1, the J gene TRBJ2-7; weak D call: TRBD1 (6 bases). The CDR3 runs to 14 residues. Trimming removed 0 bases from V and 3 bases from J, with 10 bases in between. The germline CDR1 and CDR2 sequences are SGHRS and YFSETQ. The CDR3, as DNA: TGCGCCAGCAGCTTGGACGGACAGAACTACGAGCAGTACTTC. Translated, it gives CASSLDGQNYEQYF.

This clone appeared once. This chain joins TRBV7-9 and TRBJ1-2; no reliable D call. CDR3 length: 15 residues. Deletions cut 5 bases from V and 4 bases from J, with 17 bases between. Germline V gives CDR1 SEHNR, CDR2 FQNEAQ (reference sequence). CDR3 amino acids: CASSRLSPEAYGYTF. The DNA for the CDR3 is TGTGCCAGCAGCCGCCTATCCCCGGAGGCCTATGGCTACACCTTC.

This clone is a singleton in its sample. This chain links TRBV18 with TRBJ2-1; TRBD1 matches at 7 bases. Germline values: CDR1 KGHSH, CDR2 LQKENI. Trimming removed 2 bases from V and 3 bases from J; junction bases left unmatched: 16. The CDR3 is 19 residues long. DNA of the CDR3: TGTGCCAGCTCACCAAGGCCGGGACAGCCTCCCCTTGACTACAATGAGCAGTTCTTC. Its protein is CASSPRPGQPPLDYNEQFF.

The chain is built from TRBV27 and TRBJ2-1; D not resolved. This CDR3 has 14 residues. Trimming pared 6 bases from V and 5 bases from J, leaving 14 bases between. CDR1 and CDR2 (germline): MNHEY, SMNVEV (reference sequence). CDR3 nucleotide sequence: TGTGCCAGCAGCGAACTTGGACGCAACAATGAGCAGTTCTTC. Translated: CASSELGRNNEQFF.

The V and J genes are TRBV9 and TRBJ2-4; D is possibly TRBD2 (6 bases). Trimming left V 5 bases short and J 0 bases short, with 12 bases between. The CDR3 is 15 residues long. Per germline, CDR1 SGDLS and CDR2 YYNGEE. The CDR3 coding sequence is TGTGCCAGCAGTCCAGGGACTCTAGCCAAAAACATTCAGTACTTC. This gives the protein CASSPGTLAKNIQYF. The full variable domain, completed using reference TRBV9 and TRBJ2-4, is DSGVTQTPKHLITATGQRVTLRCSPRSGDLSVYWYQQSLDQGLQFLIQYYNGEERAKGNILERFSAQQFPDLHSELNLSSLELGDSALYFCASSPGTLAKNIQYFGAGTRLSVL.

V is TRBV19 and J is TRBJ2-7, with TRBD2 matching 9 bases. The germline V gene encodes CDR1 LNHDA and CDR2 SQIVND (reference sequence). The junction had 5 bases not matched to a gene; V was cut back by 5 bases and J by 3 bases. This CDR3 has 14 residues. CDR3 amino acids: CASSASGTLYEQYF. CDR3 nucleotide sequence: TGTGCCAGTAGTGCTAGCGGGACCCTCTACGAGCAGTACTTC.

This clone is a singleton in its sample. The chain has TRBV27 and TRBJ1-2; 9 nucleotides align to TRBD1. The germline V gene encodes CDR1 MNHEY and CDR2 SMNVEV (reference sequence). The CDR3 runs 14 residues. With 5 bases clipped from V and 8 bases from J, the junction kept 9 bases outside the gene matches. The CDR3 bases are TGTGCCAGCAGTCTCACAGGGGGCGCTTGGGGCTACACCTTC. Its translation: CASSLTGGAWGYTF.

V usage is TRBV7-9 and J usage is TRBJ2-2; possible D gene TRBD2, 6 bases. Germline CDR1 SEHNR, CDR2 FQNEAQ (reference sequence). V lost 2 bases, J lost 3 bases, and 16 bases lay in between. The CDR3 runs 17 residues. In DNA form, the CDR3 reads TGTGCCAGCAGCTTAACCGCGGGGTATTCCGACACCGGGGAGCTGTTTTTT. As protein: CASSLTAGYSDTGELFF.

V usage is TRBV19 and J usage is TRBJ2-7; D unclear. V dropped 11 bases and J dropped 6 bases, with 14 bases sitting between them. From germline, CDR1 is LNHDA and CDR2 SQIVND (reference sequence). CDR3 length equals 11 residues. The CDR3 nucleotides read TGTGCCTCCGGACGCTGGGGCGAGCAGTACTTC. It is translated as CASGRWGEQYF.

V usage is TRBV7-9 and J usage is TRBJ1-2; 7 bases are a match to TRBD1. The V and J ends lost 5 bases and 6 bases, in that order; junction bases with no gene match: 15. Germline V gene sequence: CDR1 SEHNR, CDR2 FQNEAQ (reference sequence). The CDR3 has 16 residues. The CDR3 nucleotides are TGTGCCAGCAGCCCGTTAAGGGGACAGCGGGTCGATGGCTACACCTTC. Translated, it gives CASSPLRGQRVDGYTF. Together with reference TRBV7-9 and TRBJ1-2, the CDR3 gives the full variable domain: DTGVSQNPRHKITKRGQNVTFRCDPISEHNRLYWYRQTLGQGPEFLTYFQNEAQLEKSRLLSDRFSAERPKGSFSTLEIQRTEQGDSAMYLCASSPLRGQRVDGYTFGSGTRLTVV.

This chain links TRBV7-9 with TRBJ2-1; D is perhaps TRBD1 (6 bases). CDR1 and CDR2 from the germline V gene are SEHNR and FQNEAQ (reference sequence). The CDR3 is 18 amino acids. V dropped 0 bases and J dropped 7 bases, with 22 bases sitting between them. The CDR3 loop reads CASSLAGAAVTNLNEQFF. CDR3 sequence (DNA): TGTGCCAGCAGCTTAGCGGGGGCGGCGGTTACGAATTTAAATGAGCAGTTCTTC.

This chain connects TRBV12-5 to TRBJ2-7; 9 bases line up with TRBD2. There are 17 residues in the CDR3. Germline V gene data show CDR1 as LGHNT and CDR2 as FRNRAP. V trimming: 0 bases; J trimming: 3 bases; junction bases outside the gene matches: 9. The CDR3 loop reads CASGLVQVAGANYEQYF. As DNA, the CDR3 is TGTGCTAGTGGTTTGGTACAGGTAGCGGGAGCGAACTACGAGCAGTACTTC. Full variable domain (rest looked up from reference TRBV12-5 and TRBJ2-7): DARVTQTPRHKVTEMGQEVTMRCQPILGHNTVFWYRQTMMQGLELLAYFRNRAPLDDSGMPKDRFSAEMPDATLATLKIQPSEPRDSAVYFCASGLVQVAGANYEQYFGPGTRLTVT.

V is TRBV4-1 and J is TRBJ2-1, with D hard to call. The CDR3 has 17 residues. Trimming shortened V by 4 bases and J by 2 bases, and 18 bases separated the two germline ends. Germline CDR1 reads MGHRA; CDR2 reads YSYEKL. The DNA for the CDR3 is TGCGCCAGCAGCCTAAGATCCAGTACGGCCACCTACAATGAGCAGTTCTTC. Its translation: CASSLRSSTATYNEQFF.

V and J are TRBV15 and TRBJ1-1; D remains unclear. The V end lost 1 base, the J end lost 3 bases, and 6 bases lay between the germline ends. This CDR3 is built from 13 residues. Germline loops: CDR1 LNHNV, CDR2 YYDKDF (reference sequence). Written as DNA, the CDR3 is TGTGCCACCAGCAGAGGGGGTTACACTGAAGCTTTCTTT. Encoded protein: CATSRGGYTEAFF.

On this clone: This specimen includes other DNA sequences encoding the same CDR3. The CDR3 reads CASSLTLAGTYEQYF. CDR3 nucleotide sequence: TGTGCCAGCAGTTTAACACTAGCGGGTACCTACGAGCAGTACTTC. This rearrangement joins TRBV27 to TRBJ2-7, with TRBD2 identical over 9 bases. Per germline, CDR1 MNHEY and CDR2 SMNVEV (reference sequence). The CDR3 consists of 15 residues. V lost 2 bases and J lost 2; bases outside the gene matches: 4.

The gene calls are TRBV9 and TRBJ2-3, with D unclear. Per the germline V gene, CDR1 is SGDLS and CDR2 is YYNGEE. V shed 0 bases and J shed 0 bases, with 8 bases lying between them. The CDR3 runs 15 residues. In DNA, the CDR3 is TGTGCCAGCAGCGTAGCACAGTGGAGCACAGATACGCAGTATTTT. Translation gives CASSVAQWSTDTQYF.

The rearrangement links TRBV27 to TRBJ1-5; D call uncertain. Trimming stripped 5 bases from V and 0 bases from J, with 8 bases between. The CDR3 is 14 amino acids. Germline assignment: CDR1 MNHEY and CDR2 SMNVEV (reference sequence). CDR3 bases: TGTGCCAGCAGTCCTGGTTATAGCAATCAGCCCCAGCATTTT. Translation gives CASSPGYSNQPQHF.

The rearrangement links TRBV29-1 to TRBJ2-1; TRBD2 aligns across 7 bases. Trimming removed 8 bases from V and 0 bases from J; junction bases left unmatched: 7. The CDR3 sequence is 14 residues long. Per germline, CDR1 SQVTM and CDR2 ANQGSEA. The CDR3 is CSIRAGSSYNEQFF. The CDR3 DNA reads as TGCAGCATCCGAGCGGGGAGCTCCTACAATGAGCAGTTCTTC.

This clone came up once. The chain employs TRBV7-9 and TRBJ2-1, with TRBD2 matching over 11 bases. The CDR3 consists of 17 residues. The J segment lost 5 bases and the V segment lost 1 base, leaving 7 bases of the junction unmatched. CDR1 is SEHNR and CDR2 is FQNEAQ in the germline V gene (reference sequence). Here the CDR3 reads CASSLEMTSGVNNEQFF. The CDR3 nucleotides are TGTGCCAGCAGCTTAGAGATGACTAGCGGGGTTAACAATGAGCAGTTCTTC.

This sequence joins TRBV9 and TRBJ2-3, with 8 nucleotides matching TRBD1. The trim removed 0 bases at V and 3 bases at J, leaving 3 bases unmatched. Looked up from germline, CDR1 is SGDLS and CDR2 is YYNGEE. The CDR3 loop spans 15 amino acids. In DNA form, the CDR3 reads TGTGCCAGCAGCGTAGGGGACAGGACAACAGATACGCAGTATTTT. As protein: CASSVGDRTTDTQYF.

The chain carries TRBV5-6 and TRBJ2-3; 8 bases line up with TRBD1. With 3 bases clipped from V and 0 bases from J, the junction kept 6 bases outside the gene matches. The germline V gene encodes CDR1 SGHDT and CDR2 YYEEEE. This CDR3 has 16 residues. The CDR3: CASSYSDRASTDTQYF. The CDR3 DNA follows: TGTGCCAGCAGCTATTCGGACAGGGCTAGCACAGATACGCAGTATTTT.

J is TRBJ2-2 and V is TRBV7-9, with D possibly called TRBD1 or TRBD2 (5 bases each). The CDR3 is 15 amino acids. Trimming pared 8 bases from V and 4 bases from J, leaving 17 bases between. Germline CDR1 and CDR2: SEHNR and FQNEAQ (reference sequence). CDR3 coding DNA: TGTGCCAGCGGGGGTTTTAAGGGAATCACCGGGGAGCTGTTTTTT. This encodes CASGGFKGITGELFF. The full variable domain, rest sourced from reference TRBV7-9 and TRBJ2-2, is DTGVSQNPRHKITKRGQNVTFRCDPISEHNRLYWYRQTLGQGPEFLTYFQNEAQLEKSRLLSDRFSAERPKGSFSTLEIQRTEQGDSAMYLCASGGFKGITGELFFGEGSRLTVL.

Concerning this clone: Other DNA sequences in the same sample also yield this CDR3. The gene calls are TRBV9 and TRBJ2-1; D unresolved. Germline CDR1 SGDLS, CDR2 YYNGEE. The V and J ends lost 0 bases and 0 bases respectively, with 7 bases between them. The CDR3 runs to 15 residues. CDR3 in amino acids: CASSVALSSYNEQFF. Written as DNA, the CDR3 is TGTGCCAGCAGCGTAGCCCTGAGCTCCTACAATGAGCAGTTCTTC.

The CDR3 region is CATAGNEQFF. In DNA form, the CDR3 reads TGTGCCACCGCCGGGAATGAGCAGTTCTTC. This chain connects TRBV11-2 to TRBJ2-1; no definite D call. Germline CDR1 is SGHAT and CDR2 is FQNNGV. CDR3 size: 10 residues. V was pared by 10 bases and J by 7 bases, with 8 bases between.